This T cell receptor (beta chain) was recovered during a study of T cells in Graves' hyperthyroidism and ophthalmopathy. Study-wide findings and caveats: In blood, most of the thyroid clonotypes expanded above 0.001 were also present.

RNA transcripts gave rise to amplified TCR beta CDR3 regions. The HTBI primer set served for first-round RT-PCR of the TCR CDR3. TCRdb re-called the multiplex PCR reads through MiXCR, storing one row per CDR3 protein. The sample carries about 98,000 distinct CDR3 sequences, 35% to 45% recorded once. This clonotype was found many times. Its antigen is still unknown. The CDR3 sequence is 13 residues long. The V gene end was trimmed by 11 bases and the J gene end by 5 bases; junction bases not matched to a gene: 8. Looked up from germline, CDR1 is SEHNR and CDR2 is FQNEAQ (reference sequence). The chain is built from TRBV7-9 and TRBJ2-2; TRBD2 agrees at 7 bases. The sequence came from a woman aged 25 to 39 with Graves' hyperthyroidism. Sequenced sample: peripheral blood or thyroid tissue (not recorded which). The CDR3 coding sequence is TGTGCCCCCCAGCGGGAAAGTACCGGGGAGCTGTTTTTT. This gives the protein CAPQRESTGELFF.